This T cell receptor beta chain emerged from a study of cytomegalovirus exposure and HLA in healthy donors. A note on this clone: Its specificity is not known.

Whole-study findings and limits: There were 150 to 200 TCR beta chains listed as cytomegalovirus-associated. Productive status was seen about 87% or about 30% of the time for most TCR beta V segments in an earlier analysis.

Between the trimmed V and J ends, which lost 5 bases and 1 base, there was a span of 14 bases. The CDR3 runs 15 residues. From germline, CDR1 is MDHEN and CDR2 SYDVKM. At sampling all donors were nominally healthy, likely with unrecorded immune exposures. The PCR was carried out with 60 Vbeta primers and 13 Jbeta primers. TCRdb's copy holds only in-frame clones and misses some; the assay was immunoSEQ multiplex PCR. In the table there are 150,000 to 170,000 clones, 80% of which are singletons. The TCR originated in a man in his thirties or forties in good health and CMV-seropositive. Sequenced sample: PBMCs. The J gene is TRBJ1-1, the V gene TRBV28; D not resolved. CDR3 loop: CASSLTLESNTEAFF. The CDR3 DNA follows: TGTGCCAGCAGTCTGACACTAGAATCGAACACTGAAGCTTTCTTT.